This paragraph covers one T cell receptor (beta chain) sequence. This sample is drawn from a study of cytomegalovirus exposure and HLA in healthy donors. The PCR ran on 60 Vbeta and 13 Jbeta primers. TCRdb keeps only in-frame clones here, not all; method: immunoSEQ multiplex PCR. The table shows 90,000 to 140,000 clones, with 83% occurring only once. Germline values: CDR1 SNHLY, CDR2 FYNNEI. The CDR3 length is 15 residues. The V and J ends lost 5 bases and 2 bases respectively, with 13 bases between them. J is TRBJ1-3 and V is TRBV2; D is possibly TRBD1 (5 bases). Sequencing input: PBMCs. The receptor was isolated from a man aged 18 to 30 in good health and CMV-seronegative. The CDR3 DNA reads TGTGCCAGCAGTAGAACAACGGGGGCTGGAAACACCATATATTTT. Translated: CASSRTTGAGNTIYF.